A selection of T cell receptor beta chains follows, all from one sample in a study of blood T cell repertoires in COVID-19. The repertoire was sequenced with immunoSEQ multiplex PCR; TCRdb's copy has only in-frame clones and lacks some. The sample has about 250,000 clones, around 88% seen once; the top ten hold 5.7%. Specimen: peripheral blood. The receptor set was obtained from an elderly man with acute or convalescent COVID-19. Each CDR3 is given with its conserved first and last residue. The D gene is left open where the match is weak. Some rows mark clone size as missing; the rest say once, few, many or name a class of expanded clone.

clone_size	cdr3_length	d_call	v_call	j_call	cdr3_nt	cdr3_aa
NA	13	TRBD1	TRBV11-1	TRBJ1-6	TGTGCCAGCAGCGTGACAGGGGGTTCACCCCTCCACTTT	CASSVTGGSPLHF
NA	16	NA	TRBV27	TRBJ2-2	TGTGCCAGCAGACAAGGCGGACACGGCAAAACCGGGGAGCTGTTTTTT	CASRQGGHGKTGELFF
NA	18	TRBD2	TRBV3-1/TRBV3-2	TRBJ2-3	TGTGCCAGCAGCCAAGATAGTTTAACTAGCGGGAGCACAGATACGCAGTATTTT	CASSQDSLTSGSTDTQYF
NA	15	TRBD2	TRBV29-1	TRBJ2-1	TGCAGCGTTCAGACTAGCGGAAGAGTCTACAATGAGCAGTTCTTC	CSVQTSGRVYNEQFF
NA	15	TRBD2	TRBV19	TRBJ2-1	TGTGCCAGTAGCCCCCGGAGCGGGGGTTACAATGAGCAGTTCTTC	CASSPRSGGYNEQFF
NA	14	NA	TRBV19	TRBJ2-7	TGTGCCAGTAGTACAGGGAGGGGGGACTACGAGCAGTACTTC	CASSTGRGDYEQYF
NA	13	TRBD1	TRBV2	TRBJ1-4	TGTGCCAGCAGCTGGGACAGCCATGAAAAACTGTTTTTT	CASSWDSHEKLFF
NA	14	NA	TRBV2	TRBJ2-6	TGTGCCAGCGGACAATTCTCTGGGGCCAACGTCCTGACTTTC	CASGQFSGANVLTF
NA	14	TRBD1	TRBV10-3	TRBJ1-4	TGTGCCACCAGACAGGGTCGAACTAATGAAAAACTGTTTTTT	CATRQGRTNEKLFF
NA	13	NA	TRBV5-4	TRBJ1-2	TGTGCCAGCACCTGGGCCGTTGGCAGTGGCTACACCTTC	CASTWAVGSGYTF
NA	16	TRBD1	TRBV3-1/TRBV3-2	TRBJ2-4	TGTGCCAGCAGCCACAAAACAGGGGGCGGCAAAAACATTCAGTACTTC	CASSHKTGGGKNIQYF
NA	14	NA	TRBV9	TRBJ2-7	TGTGCCAGCAGCCTCACCGCGGGATCCTACGAGCAGTACTTC	CASSLTAGSYEQYF
NA	15	TRBD1	TRBV6-4	TRBJ2-1	TGTGCCAGCAGTGTTGGACAGGGGGGATACAATGAGCAGTTCTTC	CASSVGQGGYNEQFF
NA	12	NA	TRBV6-5	TRBJ2-3	TGTGCCAGCAACAGGGGCACAGATACGCAGTATTTT	CASNRGTDTQYF
NA	15	TRBD1	TRBV24-1	TRBJ2-7	TGTGCCACCAGCCCCTCCGGGGCAGGGGGCAAAGAGCAGTACTTC	CATSPSGAGGKEQYF
few	14	NA	TRBV3-1/TRBV3-2	TRBJ1-3	TGTGCCAGCAGCCAAGTTGATTTTAGCAACACCATATATTTT	CASSQVDFSNTIYF
NA	16	TRBD2	TRBV28	TRBJ2-1	TGTGCCAGCATTTCAACTAGCGGGGGGAACTACAATGAGCAGTTCTTC	CASISTSGGNYNEQFF
NA	15	TRBD2	TRBV5-1	TRBJ2-1	TGCGCCAGCAGCTTGGGTAGCGGGAGTTTGGATGAGCAGTTCTTC	CASSLGSGSLDEQFF
NA	17	NA	TRBV7-2	TRBJ2-1	TGTGCCAGCAGCTTAGGGTTCTCGGGGGTGTCCTACAATGAGCAGTTCTTC	CASSLGFSGVSYNEQFF
NA	16	NA	TRBV5-1	TRBJ2-4	TGCGCCAGCAGCTTGGCGGGAGCGTCTAATAGTGACATTCAGTACTTC	CASSLAGASNSDIQYF
NA	17	TRBD1	TRBV29-1	TRBJ2-4	TGCAGCGTTGAAGACCTAAGACAGGGTTTTGCCAAAAACATTCAGTACTTC	CSVEDLRQGFAKNIQYF
NA	14	TRBD1	TRBV6-5	TRBJ1-1	TGTGCCAGCAGCCGGGGGACAGTGAACACTGAAGCTTTCTTT	CASSRGTVNTEAFF
NA	16	TRBD1	TRBV5-1	TRBJ1-1	TGCGCCAGCAGCTCCCTAGGACAGGCATTGAACACTGAAGCTTTCTTT	CASSSLGQALNTEAFF
NA	14	NA	TRBV4-2	TRBJ1-2	TGTGCCAGCAGCCAAGATATCGGTCCCTATGGCTACACCTTC	CASSQDIGPYGYTF
NA	11	NA	TRBV28	TRBJ1-2	TGTGCCAGCAGTCTCAACTATGGCTACACCTTC	CASSLNYGYTF
once	16	NA	TRBV28	TRBJ2-2	TGTGCCAGCAGATCGCTAGCGACCGCGAACACCGGGGAGCTGTTTTTT	CASRSLATANTGELFF
NA	14	TRBD1	TRBV6-5	TRBJ2-5	TGTGCCAGCCTTCTAGACAGGGCCCGAGAGACCCAGTACTTC	CASLLDRARETQYF
NA	12	NA	TRBV20-1	TRBJ2-1	TGCAGTGCTAGTGTAGCGCGGGATGAGCAGTTCTTC	CSASVARDEQFF
NA	16	NA	TRBV7-9	TRBJ2-2	TGTGCCAGCAGCGGAACAGGACGGGCGAACACCGGGGAGCTGTTTTTT	CASSGTGRANTGELFF
NA	15	TRBD2	TRBV6-5	TRBJ2-5	TGTGCCAGCAGACCCGGGACTAAAAATGAAGAGACCCAGTACTTC	CASRPGTKNEETQYF
NA	13	TRBD2	TRBV10-3	TRBJ2-3	TGTGCCATCACTAGCGGATTCACAGATACGCAGTATTTT	CAITSGFTDTQYF
NA	15	NA	TRBV28	TRBJ2-2	TGTGCCAGCAGTTCAATCCGGCCGAGGACCGGGGAGCTGTTTTTT	CASSSIRPRTGELFF
once	16	TRBD2	TRBV6-2/TRBV6-3	TRBJ2-5	TGTGCCAGCAGTTCCGGAGGTAGCGGGGGAAGGGGGACCCAGTACTTC	CASSSGGSGGRGTQYF
NA	15	TRBD1	TRBV24-1	TRBJ2-1	TGTGCCACCAGCGCGACAGGGGTATCCTACAATGAGCAGTTCTTC	CATSATGVSYNEQFF
NA	19	TRBD2	TRBV7-6	TRBJ2-5	TGTGCCAGCAGCTTAGGGCCCTCCTCTAGCGGGGGGAATAAAGAGACCCAGTACTTC	CASSLGPSSSGGNKETQYF
NA	15	NA	TRBV19	TRBJ1-2	TGTGCCAGTAGTACCAGTGTTCGGGGTAACTATGGCTACACCTTC	CASSTSVRGNYGYTF
NA	15	NA	TRBV3-1/TRBV3-2	TRBJ2-3	TGTGCCAGCAGCCAACACGGGGGGCCAGAAGATACGCAGTATTTT	CASSQHGGPEDTQYF